In its sample, the clone carrying this T cell receptor (beta chain) was seen many times. The data stem from a study of neurological immune-mediated disorders. The unsorted libraries were made from 2 million PBMCs kept at -80 C. CDR3 length: 15 amino acids. The V gene end was trimmed by 8 bases and the J gene end by 5 bases; junction bases not matched to a gene: 11. Germline CDR1 is SGHAT and CDR2 is FQNNGV. 5'RACE employing 10-nucleotide random UMIs yielded the cDNA. TCRdb analysed the 5' RACE reads with MiXCR anew, one entry per CDR3 protein. The table records some 30,000 distinct CDR3 sequences, approximately 4.2% of them present only once.

Material for sequencing was PBMCs. This chain joins TRBV11-2 and TRBJ2-2; the match to TRBD1 covers 7 bases. The source is a man younger than 35 in good health. The CDR3 spells CASQNRGGRTGELFF. The CDR3 bases are TGTGCCAGCCAAAACCGAGGGGGCCGGACCGGGGAGCTGTTTTTT.